This T cell receptor beta chain was identified in a study of cytomegalovirus exposure and HLA in healthy donors. On the study more broadly: Samples from HLA-typed donors yielded about 80 million unique TCRs in an early data release. General study results and limits: Reports indicate that TCR beta sequences accurately predicted the HLA-A and HLA-B alleles of most subjects. For TCR beta chains, V- and J-gene trimming was later linked to a missense DCLRE1C variant. Association with HLA alleles at 0.05 false discovery rate was found for 15,000 to 20,000 TCR beta sequences in a later analysis.

V trimming: 2 bases; J trimming: 7 bases; junction bases outside the gene matches: 5. This CDR3 has 14 amino acids. In germline, CDR1 is GTSNPN, CDR2 SVGIG (reference sequence). This clone came up a few times. The target antigen is unknown. The primer mix had 60 Vbeta and 13 Jbeta primers. Assay used: immunoSEQ multiplex PCR; TCRdb lists only in-frame clones, some missing. The sample yields approximately 150,000 clones, approximately 80% seen once. The J gene is TRBJ1-6, the V gene TRBV30; 7 bases match TRBD1. Sequencing used PBMCs. This receptor was identified in a man aged 30 to 45 in good health and CMV-seropositive. CDR3 in amino acids: CAWSTDRENSPLHF. The CDR3 DNA is TGTGCCTGGAGTACCGACAGGGAAAATTCACCCCTCCACTTT.